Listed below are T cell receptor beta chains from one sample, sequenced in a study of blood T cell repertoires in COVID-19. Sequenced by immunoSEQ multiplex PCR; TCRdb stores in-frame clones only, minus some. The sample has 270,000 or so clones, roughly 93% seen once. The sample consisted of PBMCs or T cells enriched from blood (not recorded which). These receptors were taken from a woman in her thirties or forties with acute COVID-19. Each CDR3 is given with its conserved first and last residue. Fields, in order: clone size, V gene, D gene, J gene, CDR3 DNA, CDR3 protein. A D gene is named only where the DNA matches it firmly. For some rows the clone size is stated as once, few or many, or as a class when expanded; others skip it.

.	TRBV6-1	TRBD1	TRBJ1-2	TGTGCCAGCAGTGAAATTCGAAGAGGGACAGCTTATGGCTACACCTTC	CASSEIRRGTAYGYTF
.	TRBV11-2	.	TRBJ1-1	TGTGCCAGCAGCTTAGATGGAACAGCATGGAACACTGAAGCTTTCTTT	CASSLDGTAWNTEAFF
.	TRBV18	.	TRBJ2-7	TGTGCCAGCTCACTGGTTAGGAGCCCAAGACGCGAGCAGTACTTC	CASSLVRSPRREQYF
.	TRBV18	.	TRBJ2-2	TGTGCCAGCTCACCACGGAAGACAGATAACACCGGGGAGCTGTTTTTT	CASSPRKTDNTGELFF
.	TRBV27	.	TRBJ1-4	TGTGCCAGCAGGCCGATAGCAGACGAAAAACTGTTTTTT	CASRPIADEKLFF
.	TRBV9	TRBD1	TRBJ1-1	TGTGCCAGCAGCGCCGACACACAGGGGTGGAGCACTGAAGCTTTCTTT	CASSADTQGWSTEAFF
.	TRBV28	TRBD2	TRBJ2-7	TGTGCCAGCAGTCGTGGACTAGCGGGCAACTACGAGCAGTACTTC	CASSRGLAGNYEQYF
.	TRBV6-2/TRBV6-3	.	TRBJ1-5	TGTGCCAGCAGCAGCCGAGATAGCAATCAGCCCCAGCATTTT	CASSSRDSNQPQHF
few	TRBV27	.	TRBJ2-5	TGTGCCAGCAGTAGACAGTTCCAAGAGACCCAGTACTTC	CASSRQFQETQYF
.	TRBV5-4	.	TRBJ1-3	TGTGCCAGCAGCTTGGCGCCTTCTCCAAACCGGAACACCATATATTTT	CASSLAPSPNRNTIYF
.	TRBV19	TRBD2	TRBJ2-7	TGTGCCAGTAGTATACTGGGGACTAGCGGGACCTACGAGCAGTACTTC	CASSILGTSGTYEQYF
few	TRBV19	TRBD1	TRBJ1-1	TGTGCCAGTCACCCTGACAGGGGGATAACTGAAGCTTTCTTT	CASHPDRGITEAFF
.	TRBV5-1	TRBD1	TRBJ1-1	TGCGCCAGCAGCACAGACAGGGCAGGGTCTATTCGTACTGAAGCTTTCTTT	CASSTDRAGSIRTEAFF
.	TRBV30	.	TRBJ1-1	TGTGCCTGGAGTGTAACGGTGATGAACACTGAAGCTTTCTTT	CAWSVTVMNTEAFF
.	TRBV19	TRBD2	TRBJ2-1	TGTGCCAGTAGTCCTGGACTAGCGGGAGTATTCCCCTACAATGAGCAGTTCTTC	CASSPGLAGVFPYNEQFF
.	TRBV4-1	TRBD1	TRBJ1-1	TGCGCCAGCAGCCCGCTCGGACAGGGAGGTACTGAAGCTTTCTTT	CASSPLGQGGTEAFF
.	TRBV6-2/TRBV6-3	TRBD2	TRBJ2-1	TGTGCCAGCAGTTACTCCCTAGCGGGAGGCCCGAGCTCCTACAATGAGCAGTTCTTC	CASSYSLAGGPSSYNEQFF
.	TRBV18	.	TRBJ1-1	TGTGCCAGCTCACCAGGGGCCCAGAGTAGCACTGAAGCTTTCTTT	CASSPGAQSSTEAFF
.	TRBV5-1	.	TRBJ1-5	TGCGCCAGCAGCTTGTCTGGGAGCCAGCCCCAGCATTTT	CASSLSGSQPQHF
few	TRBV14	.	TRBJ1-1	TGTGCCAGCAGCCAAGTTTCCGTACGCAGGAACACTGAAGCTTTCTTT	CASSQVSVRRNTEAFF
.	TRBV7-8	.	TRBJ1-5	TGTGCCAGCAGCACGACCCGGGGAAGCAATCAGCCCCAGCATTTT	CASSTTRGSNQPQHF
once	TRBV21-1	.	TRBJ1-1	TGTGCCAGCAAGGGGTCAGGGGAAGGTTGGAACACTGAAGCTTTCTTT	CASKGSGEGWNTEAFF
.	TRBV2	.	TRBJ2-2	TGTGCCAGCAGTGAGCAGGGGCGGGACACCGGGGAGCTGTTTTTT	CASSEQGRDTGELFF
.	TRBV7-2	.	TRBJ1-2	TGTGCCAGCAGCCCGGAACAGGGCTACTATGGCTACACCTTC	CASSPEQGYYGYTF
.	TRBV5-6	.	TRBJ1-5	TGTGCCAGCAGCTTGATGGAAACAGGGAAAAGGGAACAGCCCCAGCATTTT	CASSLMETGKREQPQHF
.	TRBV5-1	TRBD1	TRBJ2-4	TGCGCCAGCAGCAATACAGGGGGCGCGGACATTCAGTACTTC	CASSNTGGADIQYF